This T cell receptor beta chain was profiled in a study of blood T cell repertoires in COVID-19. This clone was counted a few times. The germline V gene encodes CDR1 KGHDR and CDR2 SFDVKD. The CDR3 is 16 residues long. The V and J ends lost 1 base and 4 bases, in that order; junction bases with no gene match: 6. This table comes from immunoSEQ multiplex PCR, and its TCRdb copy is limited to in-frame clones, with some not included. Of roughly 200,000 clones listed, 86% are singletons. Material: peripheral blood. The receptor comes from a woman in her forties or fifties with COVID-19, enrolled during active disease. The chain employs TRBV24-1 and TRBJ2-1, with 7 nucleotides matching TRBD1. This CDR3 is CATSDLPGQPYNEQFF. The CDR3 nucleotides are TGTGCCACCAGTGATTTACCGGGACAGCCGTACAATGAGCAGTTCTTC.